This T cell receptor (beta chain) was captured in a study of blood T cell repertoires in COVID-19. The overall study: Samples representing acute and convalescent COVID-19 were sourced from the United States, Italy and Spain. Sources were T cells, B-cell-depleted T cells, or PBMCs; the material itself was cDNA or gDNA.

While infection was still active, Seattle patients were enrolled and then followed longitudinally. The CDR3 has 15 residues. Trimming took 3 bases from V and 0 from J; bases not matched to a gene: 3. Germline V gives CDR1 MDHEN, CDR2 SYDVKM. In the study's own analysis: The authors estimated nucleated cell counts from reference gene primer amplification. Only in-frame clones appear in the TCRdb table, and some are missing; sequencing was by immunoSEQ multiplex PCR. V and J calls and clone size are those listed in that table; D and trimming were worked out from the DNA. The table includes around 190,000 clones, 88% detected once.

This chain joins TRBV28 and TRBJ2-3, with TRBD2 matching 7 bases. The receptor was derived from a man aged 45-65 years with COVID-19, enrolled during active disease. The sample consisted of peripheral blood. The CDR3 spells CASSLWGGSTDTQYF. The CDR3 DNA sequence: TGTGCCAGCAGTTTGTGGGGGGGTAGCACAGATACGCAGTATTTT.